This T cell receptor beta chain emerged from a study of technical replicates of blood from a few donors. The CDR3 contains 20 residues. Germline V CDR1 and CDR2: SGHVS, FQNEAQ. J was trimmed by 5 bases and V by 2 bases; bases with no gene match: 18. Produced via immunoSEQ multiplex PCR; TCRdb's table is partial and in-frame only. The sample has around 68,000 clones; under 98% are singletons. The chain carries TRBV7-8 and TRBJ1-2; TRBD1 agrees at 12 bases. This TCR came from a human donor in good health. Sequences were obtained from T cells isolated from PBMCs. The CDR3 reads CASSLKLTGTGGDGTYGYTF. The CDR3 DNA reads as TGTGCCAGCAGCTTAAAACTCACCGGGACAGGGGGCGACGGAACATATGGCTACACCTTC.